This T cell receptor (beta chain) was sequenced for a study of blood T cell repertoires in COVID-19 (dated by TCRdb to about 2020). Background on the whole study: The collaborator samples originated in the United States, Italy and Spain and spanned the acute and convalescent phases of COVID-19. The material from the prospective study consisted of cDNA or gDNA derived from T cells, B-cell-depleted T cells, or PBMCs. The repertoires were released in a freely available public database meant as a resource for research on the immune response to SARS-CoV-2. Where HLA class I and class II types were available, the types were taken from metadata supplied by the sample provider, not from assay-based typing. The dataset comprised deeply sampled blood TCRbeta repertoires from subjects exposed to, actively infected with, or recovered from COVID-19. The samples were drawn from the first 160 participants of the ongoing ImmuneRACE study and from 950 to 1,500 subjects provided by 6 global collaborators. Nearly every sample came with metadata listing a de-identified subject ID, COVID-19 status, age in years and sex.

This clone turned up a few times. It lacks a known antigen. Base quality data are lacking; no much larger clone is found one base away. Based on the germline V gene, the CDR1 and CDR2 sequences are SGHTA and FQGNSA. Trimmed from V: 4 bases; trimmed from J: 6 bases; junction bases lacking a gene match: 12. The CDR3 has 17 amino acids, counting the end cysteine and phenylalanine. The sequence is cut down to CDR3 DNA, 51 bases in frame from base 1. The immunoSEQ Assay, a bias-controlled multiplex PCR, was used to amplify TCRbeta CDR3 regions from genomic DNA. In the paper's pipeline: Within the assay, amplification of reference gene primers was used to estimate how many nucleated cells each sample contained. Sequence reads were collapsed and filtered to measure the absolute abundance of every unique TCRbeta CDR3 rearrangement. For each sample, productive Simpson clonality was calculated by taking the square root of Simpson's diversity index across productive rearrangements. Imported from immuneACCESS, the table was reduced by TCRdb to in-frame sequences with V and J called. These copies leave out some clones; in studies compared against another copy, an unresolved V gene accounts for under half, and the cause of the remainder is not known. V and J calls and clone size are copied from that table; D and trimming were computed from the DNA. Within this sample are around 110,000 clones, with roughly 90% of them counted one time only. Together, the top ten hold about 5.3% of the sample.

Each collaborating institution followed its own protocols to collect whole blood in K2EDTA tubes. Collaborator samples were shipped for TCRbeta analysis as frozen whole blood, isolated PBMCs, or DNA extracted from either sample type. General findings and caveats noted by the study authors: Clinical and demographic metadata were provided uncurated, with the amount varying by source and participant.

The sample comprised peripheral blood. Recombination linked TRBV7-2 to TRBJ2-1; 10 bases in between match TRBD1. This TCR was sampled from a man aged 40-49 years with active or convalescent COVID-19. The CDR3 reads CASSSRDRTGGSNEQFF. The DNA reads TGTGCCAGCAGCTCCCGCGATAGGACAGGGGGATCCAATGAGCAGTTCTTC.